A selection of T cell receptor beta chains follows, all from one sample in a study of T-cell reconstitution after alpha-beta-depleted transplantation in children. From the PCR reads, TCRdb called clonotypes with MiXCR, one entry per CDR3 protein. This table holds around 370,000 distinct CDR3 sequences, around a tenth found once. The sequences come from PBMCs from the stem cell graft donor, collected from the stem cell graft. The receptors stem from a human donor who donated a stem cell graft to a child with acute lymphoblastic leukemia. Each CDR3 is given with its conserved first and last residue. The order of the fields is V gene, clone size, CDR3 protein. Clone size, where shown, is once, few, many, or a class for clones that have expanded.

V: TRBV7-2; size: few; CDR3: CASSGRGGYTGELFF
V: TRBV4-3; size: .; CDR3: CASSQNGQQTSRPFF
V: TRBV28; size: many; CDR3: CASSSTSGYTF
V: TRBV7-9; size: few; CDR3: CASSLSGPDYGYTF
V: TRBV20-1; size: few; CDR3: CSARDLGGLPADTQYF
V: TRBV12-3/TRBV12-4; size: many; CDR3: CASSSGLAGGNTDTQYF
V: TRBV7-9; size: few; CDR3: CASSLGASGTPYEQYF
V: TRBV28; size: few; CDR3: CASSLSPGNQPQHF
V: TRBV7-8; size: few; CDR3: CASSAKSWNSNQPQHF
V: TRBV4-2; size: few; CDR3: CASSQDKDSHYGYTF
V: TRBV6-2/TRBV6-3; size: few; CDR3: CASSTPTGQLYSNQPQHF
V: TRBV15; size: few; CDR3: CATSRDRGGSRYQETQYF
V: TRBV6-1; size: many; CDR3: CASGLAEYNEQFF
V: TRBV9; size: few; CDR3: CASSAEGDGNSPLHF
V: TRBV15; size: .; CDR3: CATSRDPPPLAGDNEQFF
V: TRBV15; size: .; CDR3: CATSRDTGHGLAGGPLRGGEQYF
V: TRBV15; size: few; CDR3: CATSRDREDTHYNEQFF
V: TRBV20-1; size: many; CDR3: CSARDPGTRRPSEQFF
V: TRBV7-2; size: many; CDR3: CASSLGLAGGSGNEQYF
V: TRBV10-2; size: many; CDR3: CASRSGSTGELFF